These T cell receptor beta chains were read from a single sample in a study of lymphopenia after photon versus proton radiotherapy. TCRdb keeps only in-frame clones here, not all; method: immunoSEQ multiplex PCR. The sample shows tens of thousands of clones, roughly 89% of them seen only once. The sequencing here drew on peripheral blood, taken from a patient treated with proton-based radiotherapy. The receptors originated from a woman aged 70 to 79 with pancreatic cancer. Some clones in this sample may be carry-over from other donors' samples. Each CDR3 is given with its conserved first and last residue. The order of the fields is V gene, clone size, J gene, D gene, CDR3 protein, CDR3 DNA. D genes are given only for firm matches. Not all rows give a size; the values are once, few, many and, for expanded clones, a class.

v_call: TRBV28
clone_size: .
j_call: TRBJ1-5
d_call: .
cdr3_aa: CASSGDQPQHF
cdr3_nt: TGTGCCAGCAGTGGAGATCAGCCCCAGCATTTT

v_call: TRBV5-1
clone_size: few
j_call: TRBJ2-1
d_call: TRBD2
cdr3_aa: CASSSGLAGARNEQFF
cdr3_nt: TGCGCCAGCAGCTCTGGACTAGCGGGAGCACGGAATGAGCAGTTCTTC

v_call: TRBV5-1
clone_size: few
j_call: TRBJ1-1
d_call: .
cdr3_aa: CASSLDIKGLEAFF
cdr3_nt: TGCGCCAGCAGCTTGGATATAAAGGGACTTGAAGCTTTCTTT

v_call: TRBV28
clone_size: .
j_call: TRBJ1-4
d_call: .
cdr3_aa: CASRTTATNEKLFF
cdr3_nt: TGTGCCAGCAGGACGACAGCAACTAATGAAAAACTGTTTTTT

v_call: TRBV14
clone_size: few
j_call: TRBJ2-7
d_call: TRBD1
cdr3_aa: CASRPTGAYEQYF
cdr3_nt: TGTGCCAGCAGACCTACAGGGGCCTACGAGCAGTACTTC

v_call: TRBV4-1
clone_size: .
j_call: TRBJ1-1
d_call: .
cdr3_aa: CASSQNPGLTEAFF
cdr3_nt: TGCGCCAGCAGCCAAAATCCGGGTTTGACTGAAGCTTTCTTT

v_call: TRBV18
clone_size: .
j_call: TRBJ1-1
d_call: .
cdr3_aa: CASSSNGWDTEAFF
cdr3_nt: TGTGCCAGCTCATCGAACGGGTGGGACACTGAAGCTTTCTTT

v_call: TRBV7-2
clone_size: .
j_call: TRBJ2-2
d_call: TRBD2
cdr3_aa: CASTRVAGVNGELFF
cdr3_nt: TGTGCCAGCACGAGGGTAGCGGGAGTGAACGGGGAGCTGTTTTTT

v_call: TRBV14
clone_size: .
j_call: TRBJ1-2
d_call: .
cdr3_aa: CASSQEEGGYGYTF
cdr3_nt: TGTGCCAGCAGCCAAGAGGAGGGTGGCTATGGCTACACCTTC

v_call: TRBV6-1
clone_size: .
j_call: TRBJ1-5
d_call: .
cdr3_aa: CASSDGSLYQPQHF
cdr3_nt: TGTGCCAGCAGTGACGGTTCTTTATATCAGCCCCAGCATTTT

v_call: TRBV10-3
clone_size: .
j_call: TRBJ1-5
d_call: TRBD1
cdr3_aa: CAISEQGGVEPQHF
cdr3_nt: TGTGCCATCAGTGAGCAGGGGGGAGTGGAGCCCCAGCATTTT

v_call: TRBV5-4
clone_size: .
j_call: TRBJ1-3
d_call: .
cdr3_aa: CASSPSVPGSGNTIYF
cdr3_nt: TGTGCCAGCAGCCCATCAGTGCCGGGCTCTGGAAACACCATATATTTT

v_call: TRBV27
clone_size: .
j_call: TRBJ1-3
d_call: .
cdr3_aa: CASSHTESSGNTIYF
cdr3_nt: TGTGCCAGCAGCCATACCGAAAGCTCTGGAAACACCATATATTTT

v_call: TRBV19
clone_size: .
j_call: TRBJ1-1
d_call: .
cdr3_aa: CASLPGQGNTEAFF
cdr3_nt: TGTGCCAGTCTTCCGGGACAAGGGAACACTGAAGCTTTCTTT